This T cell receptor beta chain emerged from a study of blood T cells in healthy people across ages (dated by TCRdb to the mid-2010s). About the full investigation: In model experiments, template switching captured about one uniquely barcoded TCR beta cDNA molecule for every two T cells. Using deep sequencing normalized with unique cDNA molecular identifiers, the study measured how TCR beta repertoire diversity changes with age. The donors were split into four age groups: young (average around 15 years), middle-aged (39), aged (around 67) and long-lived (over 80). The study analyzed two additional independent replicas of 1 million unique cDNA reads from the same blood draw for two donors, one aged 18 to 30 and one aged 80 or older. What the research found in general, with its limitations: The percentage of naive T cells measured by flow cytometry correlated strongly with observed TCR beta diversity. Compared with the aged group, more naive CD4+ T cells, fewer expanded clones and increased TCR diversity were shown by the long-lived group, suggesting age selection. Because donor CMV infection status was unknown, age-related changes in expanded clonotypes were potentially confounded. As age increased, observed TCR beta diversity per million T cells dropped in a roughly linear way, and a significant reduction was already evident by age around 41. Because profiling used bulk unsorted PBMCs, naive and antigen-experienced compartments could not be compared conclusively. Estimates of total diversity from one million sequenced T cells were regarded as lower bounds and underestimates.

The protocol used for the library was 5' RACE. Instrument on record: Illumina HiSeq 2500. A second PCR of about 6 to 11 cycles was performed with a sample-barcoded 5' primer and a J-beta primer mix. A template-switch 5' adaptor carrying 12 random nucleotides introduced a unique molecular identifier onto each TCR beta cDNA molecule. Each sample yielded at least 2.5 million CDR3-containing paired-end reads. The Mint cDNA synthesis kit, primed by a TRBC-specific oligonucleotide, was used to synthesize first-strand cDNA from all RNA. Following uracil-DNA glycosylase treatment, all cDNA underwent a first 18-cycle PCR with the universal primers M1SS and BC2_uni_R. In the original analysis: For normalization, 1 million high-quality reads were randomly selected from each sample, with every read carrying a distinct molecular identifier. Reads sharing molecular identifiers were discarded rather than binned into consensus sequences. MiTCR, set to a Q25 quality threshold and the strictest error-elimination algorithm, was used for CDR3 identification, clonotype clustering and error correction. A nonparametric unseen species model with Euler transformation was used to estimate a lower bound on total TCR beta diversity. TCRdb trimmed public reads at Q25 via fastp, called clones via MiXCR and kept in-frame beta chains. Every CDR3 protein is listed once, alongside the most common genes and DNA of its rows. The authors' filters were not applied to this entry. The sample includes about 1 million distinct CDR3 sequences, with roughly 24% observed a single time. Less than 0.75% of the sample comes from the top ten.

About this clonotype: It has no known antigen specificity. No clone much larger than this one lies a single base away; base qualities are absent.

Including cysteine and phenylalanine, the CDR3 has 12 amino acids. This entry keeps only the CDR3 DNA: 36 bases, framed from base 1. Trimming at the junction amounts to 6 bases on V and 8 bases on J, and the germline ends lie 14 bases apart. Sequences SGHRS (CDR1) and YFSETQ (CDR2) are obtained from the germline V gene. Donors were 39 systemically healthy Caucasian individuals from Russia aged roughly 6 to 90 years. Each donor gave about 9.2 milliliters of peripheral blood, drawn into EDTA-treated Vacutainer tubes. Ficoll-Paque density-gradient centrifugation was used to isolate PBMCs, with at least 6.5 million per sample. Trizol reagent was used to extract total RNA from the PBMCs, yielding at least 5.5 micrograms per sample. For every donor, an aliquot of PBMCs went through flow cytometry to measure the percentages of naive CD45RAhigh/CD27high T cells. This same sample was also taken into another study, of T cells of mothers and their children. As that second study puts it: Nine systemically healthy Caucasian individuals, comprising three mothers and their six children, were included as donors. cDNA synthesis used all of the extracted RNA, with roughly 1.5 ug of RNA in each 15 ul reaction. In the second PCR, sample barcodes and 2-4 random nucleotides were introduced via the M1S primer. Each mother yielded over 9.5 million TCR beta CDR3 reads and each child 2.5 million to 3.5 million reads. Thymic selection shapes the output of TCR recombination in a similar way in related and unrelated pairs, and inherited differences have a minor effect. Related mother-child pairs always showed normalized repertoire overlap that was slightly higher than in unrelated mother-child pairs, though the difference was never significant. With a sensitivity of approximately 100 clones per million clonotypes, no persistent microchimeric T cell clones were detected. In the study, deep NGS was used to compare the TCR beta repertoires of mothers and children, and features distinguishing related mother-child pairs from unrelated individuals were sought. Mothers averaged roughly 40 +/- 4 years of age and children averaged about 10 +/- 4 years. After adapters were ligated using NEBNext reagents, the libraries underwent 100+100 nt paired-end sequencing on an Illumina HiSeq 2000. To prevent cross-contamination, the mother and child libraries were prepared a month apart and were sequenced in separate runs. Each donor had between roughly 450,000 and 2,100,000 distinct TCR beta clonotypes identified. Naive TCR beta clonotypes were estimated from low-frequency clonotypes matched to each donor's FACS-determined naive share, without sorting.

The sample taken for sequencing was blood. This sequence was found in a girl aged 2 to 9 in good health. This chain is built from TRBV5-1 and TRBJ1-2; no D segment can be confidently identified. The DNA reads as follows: TGCGCCAGCACCGACCTCCCGGGGGGCTACACCTTC. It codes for CASTDLPGGYTF.